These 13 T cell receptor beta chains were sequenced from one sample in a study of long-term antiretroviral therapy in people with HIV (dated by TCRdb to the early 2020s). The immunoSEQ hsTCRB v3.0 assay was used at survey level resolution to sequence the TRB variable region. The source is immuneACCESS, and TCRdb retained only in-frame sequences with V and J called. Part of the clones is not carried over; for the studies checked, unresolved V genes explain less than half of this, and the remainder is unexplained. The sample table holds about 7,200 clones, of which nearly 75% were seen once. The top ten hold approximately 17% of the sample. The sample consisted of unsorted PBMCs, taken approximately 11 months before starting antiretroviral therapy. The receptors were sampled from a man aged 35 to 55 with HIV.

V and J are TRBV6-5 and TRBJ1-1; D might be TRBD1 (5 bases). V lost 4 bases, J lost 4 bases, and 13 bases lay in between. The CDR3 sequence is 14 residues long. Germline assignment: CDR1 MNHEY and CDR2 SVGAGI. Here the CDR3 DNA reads TGTGCCAGCAGTTCCCGGGTAGGGGCCACTGAAGCTTTCTTT. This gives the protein CASSSRVGATEAFF.

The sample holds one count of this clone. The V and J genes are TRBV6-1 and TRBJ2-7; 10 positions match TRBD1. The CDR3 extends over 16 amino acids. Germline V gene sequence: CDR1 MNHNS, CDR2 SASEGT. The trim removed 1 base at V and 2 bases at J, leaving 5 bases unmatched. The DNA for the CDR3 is TGTGCCAGCAGTGAAGTCGGGACAGGGGAAACCTACGAGCAGTACTTC. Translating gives CASSEVGTGETYEQYF.

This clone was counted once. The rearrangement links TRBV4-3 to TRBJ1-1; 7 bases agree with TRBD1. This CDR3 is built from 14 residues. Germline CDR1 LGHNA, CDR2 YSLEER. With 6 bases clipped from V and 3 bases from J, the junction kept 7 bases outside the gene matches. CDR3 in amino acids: CASRPDREDTEAFF. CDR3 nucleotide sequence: TGCGCCAGCAGGCCCGACAGGGAGGACACTGAAGCTTTCTTT.

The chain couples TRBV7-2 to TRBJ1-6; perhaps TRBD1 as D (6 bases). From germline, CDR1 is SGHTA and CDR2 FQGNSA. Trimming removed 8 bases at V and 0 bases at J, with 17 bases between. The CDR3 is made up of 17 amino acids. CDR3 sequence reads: CASAGGHPSSYNSPLHF. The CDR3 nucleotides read TGTGCCAGCGCGGGGGGACACCCAAGCTCCTATAATTCACCCCTCCACTTT. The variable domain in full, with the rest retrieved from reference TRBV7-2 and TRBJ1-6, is GAGVSQSPSNKVTEKGKDVELRCDPISGHTALYWYRQSLGQGLEFLIYFQGNSAPDKSGLPSDRFSAERTGGSVSTLTIQRTQQEDSAVYLCASAGGHPSSYNSPLHFGNGTRLTVT.

The CDR3 sequence: CASSVGEGSNQPQHF. The CDR3 DNA reads as TGTGCCAGCAGCGTAGGGGAGGGAAGCAATCAGCCCCAGCATTTT. This rearrangement joins TRBV9 to TRBJ1-5; D unresolved. The CDR3 spans 15 residues. Trimming removed 0 bases from V and 1 base from J, with 8 bases in between. From germline, CDR1 is SGDLS and CDR2 YYNGEE.

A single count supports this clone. CDR3 protein: CASSAGQGFTEAFF. In DNA form, the CDR3 reads TGTGCCAGCAGTGCGGGACAGGGCTTCACTGAAGCTTTCTTT. V and J are TRBV25-1 and TRBJ1-1, with 9 bases identical to TRBD1. The V and J ends lost 4 bases and 4 bases, in that order; junction bases with no gene match: 4. The CDR3 extends over 14 amino acids. CDR1 is MGHDK, CDR2 SYGVNS, per germline. Drawing the rest from reference TRBV25-1 and TRBJ1-1, the complete variable domain is EADIYQTPRYLVIGTGKKITLECSQTMGHDKMYWYQQDPGMELHLIHYSYGVNSTEKGDLSSESTVSRIRTEHFPLTLESARPSHTSQYLCASSAGQGFTEAFFGQGTRLTVV.

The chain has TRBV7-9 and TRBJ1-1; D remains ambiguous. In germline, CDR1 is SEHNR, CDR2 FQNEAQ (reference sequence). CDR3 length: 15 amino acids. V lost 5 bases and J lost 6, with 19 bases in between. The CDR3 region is CASSLPIASGAEAFF. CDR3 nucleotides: TGTGCCAGCAGCCTTCCCATTGCCTCGGGCGCTGAAGCTTTCTTT.

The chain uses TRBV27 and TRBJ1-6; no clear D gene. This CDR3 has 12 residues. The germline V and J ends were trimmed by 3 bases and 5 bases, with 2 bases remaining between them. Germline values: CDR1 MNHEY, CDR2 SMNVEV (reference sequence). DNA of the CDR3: TGTGCCAGCAGTTTGAATAATTCACCCCTCCACTTT. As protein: CASSLNNSPLHF.

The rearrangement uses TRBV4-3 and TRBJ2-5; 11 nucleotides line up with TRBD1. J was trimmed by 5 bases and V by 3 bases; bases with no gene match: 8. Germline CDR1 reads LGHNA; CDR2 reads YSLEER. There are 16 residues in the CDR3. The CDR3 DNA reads TGCGCCAGCAGCCATGAACTGGACAGGGGGCGGGAGACCCAGTACTTC. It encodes CASSHELDRGRETQYF.

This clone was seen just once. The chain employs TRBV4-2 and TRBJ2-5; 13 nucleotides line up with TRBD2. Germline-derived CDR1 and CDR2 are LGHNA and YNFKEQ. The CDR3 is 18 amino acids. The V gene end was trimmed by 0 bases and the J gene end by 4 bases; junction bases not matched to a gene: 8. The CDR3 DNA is TGTGCCAGCAGCCAAGAAACTAGCGGGGGGGGATTAGGAGAGACCCAGTACTTC. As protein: CASSQETSGGGLGETQYF.

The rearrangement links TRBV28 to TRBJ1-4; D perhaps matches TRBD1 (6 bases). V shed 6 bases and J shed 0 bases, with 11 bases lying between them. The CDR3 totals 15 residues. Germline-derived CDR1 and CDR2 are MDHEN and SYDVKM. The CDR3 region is CASSLGGATNEKLFF. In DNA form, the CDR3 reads TGTGCCAGCAGCTTAGGGGGAGCAACTAATGAAAAACTGTTTTTT.

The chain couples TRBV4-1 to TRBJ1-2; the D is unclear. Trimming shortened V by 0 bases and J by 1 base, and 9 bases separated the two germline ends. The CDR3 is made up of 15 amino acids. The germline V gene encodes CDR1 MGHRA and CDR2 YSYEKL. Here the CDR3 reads CASSQDKDFNYGYTF. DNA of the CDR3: TGCGCCAGCAGCCAAGATAAAGACTTTAACTATGGCTACACCTTC.

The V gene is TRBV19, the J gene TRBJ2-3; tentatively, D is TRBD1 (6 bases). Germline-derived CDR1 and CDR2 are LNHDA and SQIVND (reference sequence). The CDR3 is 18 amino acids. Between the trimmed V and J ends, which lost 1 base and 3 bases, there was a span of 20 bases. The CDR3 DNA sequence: TGTGCCAGTAGTATAGGCCCCTATTACAGACAGGAGACAGATACGCAGTATTTT. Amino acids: CASSIGPYYRQETDTQYF.